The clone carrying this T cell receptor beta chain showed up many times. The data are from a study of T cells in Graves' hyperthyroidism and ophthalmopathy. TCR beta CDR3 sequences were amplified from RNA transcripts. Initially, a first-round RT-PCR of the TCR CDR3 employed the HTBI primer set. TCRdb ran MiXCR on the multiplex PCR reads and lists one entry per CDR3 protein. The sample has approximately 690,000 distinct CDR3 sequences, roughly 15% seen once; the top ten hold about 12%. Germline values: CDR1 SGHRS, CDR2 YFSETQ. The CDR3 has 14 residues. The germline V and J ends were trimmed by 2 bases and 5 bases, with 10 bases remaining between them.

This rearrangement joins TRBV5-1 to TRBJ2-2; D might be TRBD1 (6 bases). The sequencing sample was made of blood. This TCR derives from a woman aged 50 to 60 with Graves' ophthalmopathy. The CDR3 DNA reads TGCGCCAGCAGCTTTGGGACAAATACCGGGGAGCTGTTTTTT. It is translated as CASSFGTNTGELFF.